This T cell receptor beta chain was sequenced during a study of blood T cell repertoires in COVID-19. Across the study: The United States, Italy and Spain were the sources of the acute and convalescent COVID-19 samples.

In the original analysis: Reference gene primer amplification in the assay estimated nucleated cell counts. The assay was immunoSEQ multiplex PCR, and TCRdb's table has in-frame clones only and misses some. From that table come the V and J calls and clone size; the DNA was used to work out D and trimming. The data contain 210,000 or so clones, about nine tenths of them singletons. Trimming took 5 bases from V and 6 from J, leaving 14 bases between them. Germline CDR1 and CDR2: ENHRY and SYGVKD. This CDR3 spans 13 amino acids. This receptor was taken from a woman in her forties or fifties with acute or convalescent COVID-19. Sequenced: peripheral blood. This rearrangement joins TRBV10-3 to TRBJ2-7; D remains ambiguous. The CDR3 spells CAISIAQSGEQYF. The CDR3, as DNA: TGTGCCATCAGTATAGCCCAGTCCGGCGAGCAGTACTTC.